This TCR beta chain stems from a study of early T cells in non-severe SARS-CoV-2 infection. Across the whole study: The study sequenced bulk RNA from unsorted whole blood, with chains unpaired. Findings and limits, study-wide: Reliance on VDJdb matching favored anti-spike CD8 responses; private and CD4 specificities were missed.

With respect to this clonotype: Its antigen is not identified.

Researchers attached unique molecular identifiers to individual cDNA molecules. Each CDR3 protein is one row after TCRdb ran MiXCR on the 5' RACE reads. The profile shows around 83,000 distinct CDR3 sequences, more than 9% of them singletons. The source is an adult who was a healthcare worker with PCR-confirmed SARS-CoV-2 infection or an uninfected control (not recorded which). This sample comprised whole blood, obtained at baseline.

The CDR3 reads CATSRALQGGTEAFF. CDR3 DNA sequence: TGTGCCACCAGCAGGGCTCTACAGGGAGGCACTGAAGCTTTCTTT. The J gene is TRBJ1-1, the V gene TRBV15; perhaps TRBD1 as D (6 bases). V was clipped by 3 bases and J by 4 bases, with 15 bases between them. Germline lookup yields CDR1 LNHNV and CDR2 YYDKDF (reference sequence). The CDR3 sequence is 15 residues long. Full variable domain (missing parts from reference TRBV15 and TRBJ1-1): DAMVIQNPRYQVTQFGKPVTLSCSQTLNHNVMYWYQQKSSQAPKLLFHYYDKDFNNEADTPDNFQSRRPNTSFCFLDIRSPGLGDTAMYLCATSRALQGGTEAFFGQGTRLTVV.